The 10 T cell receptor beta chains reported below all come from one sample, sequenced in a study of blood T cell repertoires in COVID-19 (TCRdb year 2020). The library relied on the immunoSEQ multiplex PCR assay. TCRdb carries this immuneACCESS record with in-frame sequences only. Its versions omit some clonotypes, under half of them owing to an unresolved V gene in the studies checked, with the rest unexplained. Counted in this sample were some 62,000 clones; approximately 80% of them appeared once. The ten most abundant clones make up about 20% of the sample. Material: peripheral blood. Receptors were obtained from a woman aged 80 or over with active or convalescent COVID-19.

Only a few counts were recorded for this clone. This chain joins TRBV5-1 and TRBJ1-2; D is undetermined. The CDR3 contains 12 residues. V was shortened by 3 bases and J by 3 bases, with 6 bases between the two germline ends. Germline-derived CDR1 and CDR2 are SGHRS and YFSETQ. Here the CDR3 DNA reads TGCGCCAGCAGCTACGGGGACTATGGCTACACCTTC. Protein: CASSYGDYGYTF.

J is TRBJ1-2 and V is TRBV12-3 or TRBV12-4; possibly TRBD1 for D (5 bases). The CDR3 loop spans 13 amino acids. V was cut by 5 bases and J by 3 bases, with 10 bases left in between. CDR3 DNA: TGTGCCAGCAGTCCAGGGCCGGACTATGGCTACACCTTC. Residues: CASSPGPDYGYTF.

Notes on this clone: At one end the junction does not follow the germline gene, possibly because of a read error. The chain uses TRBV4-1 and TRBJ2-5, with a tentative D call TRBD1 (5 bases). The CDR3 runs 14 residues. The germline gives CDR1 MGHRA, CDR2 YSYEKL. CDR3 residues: CASSLLGAQGTQYF. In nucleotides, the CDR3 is TGCGCCAGCAGCCTACTTGGGGCGCAAGGGACCCAGTACTTC.

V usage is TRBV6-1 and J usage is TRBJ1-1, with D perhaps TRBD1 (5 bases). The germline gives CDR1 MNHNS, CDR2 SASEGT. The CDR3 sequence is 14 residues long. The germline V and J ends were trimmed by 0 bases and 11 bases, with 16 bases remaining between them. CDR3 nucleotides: TGTGCCAGCAGTGAAGCGCGGGGCGGGCTTTCCGCTTTCTTT. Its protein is CASSEARGGLSAFF.

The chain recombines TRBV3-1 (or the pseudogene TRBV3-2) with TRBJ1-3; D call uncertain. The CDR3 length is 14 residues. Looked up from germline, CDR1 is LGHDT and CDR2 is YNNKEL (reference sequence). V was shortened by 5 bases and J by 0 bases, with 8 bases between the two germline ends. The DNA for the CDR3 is TGTGCCAGCAGCGACACCGCCTCTGGAAACACCATATATTTT. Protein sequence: CASSDTASGNTIYF.

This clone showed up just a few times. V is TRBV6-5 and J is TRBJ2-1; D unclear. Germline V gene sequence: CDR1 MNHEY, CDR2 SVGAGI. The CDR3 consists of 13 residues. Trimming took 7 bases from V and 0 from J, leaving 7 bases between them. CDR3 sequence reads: CASIKSSYNEQFF. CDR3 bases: TGTGCCAGCATTAAGAGCTCCTACAATGAGCAGTTCTTC.

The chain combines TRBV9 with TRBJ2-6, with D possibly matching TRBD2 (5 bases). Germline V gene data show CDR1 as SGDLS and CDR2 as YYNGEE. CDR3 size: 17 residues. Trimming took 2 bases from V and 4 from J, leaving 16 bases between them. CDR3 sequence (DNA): TGTGCCAGCAGCGTGCCGTCGGTACTAGGCGGGGCCAACGTCCTGACTTTC. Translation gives CASSVPSVLGGANVLTF. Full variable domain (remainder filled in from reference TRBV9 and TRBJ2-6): DSGVTQTPKHLITATGQRVTLRCSPRSGDLSVYWYQQSLDQGLQFLIQYYNGEERAKGNILERFSAQQFPDLHSELNLSSLELGDSALYFCASSVPSVLGGANVLTFGAGSRLTVL.

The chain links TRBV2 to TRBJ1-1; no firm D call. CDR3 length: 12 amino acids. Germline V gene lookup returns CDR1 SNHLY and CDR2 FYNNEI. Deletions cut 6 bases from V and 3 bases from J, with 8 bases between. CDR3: CASRTADTEAFF. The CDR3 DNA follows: TGTGCCAGCAGAACAGCCGACACTGAAGCTTTCTTT.

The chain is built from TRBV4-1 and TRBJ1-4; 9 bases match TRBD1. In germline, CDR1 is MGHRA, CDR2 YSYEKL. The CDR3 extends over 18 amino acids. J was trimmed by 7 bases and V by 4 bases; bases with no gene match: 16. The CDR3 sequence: CASSPRLVVLDRGEKLFF. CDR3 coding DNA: TGCGCCAGCAGCCCAAGGTTGGTTGTTTTGGACAGGGGTGAAAAACTGTTTTTT.

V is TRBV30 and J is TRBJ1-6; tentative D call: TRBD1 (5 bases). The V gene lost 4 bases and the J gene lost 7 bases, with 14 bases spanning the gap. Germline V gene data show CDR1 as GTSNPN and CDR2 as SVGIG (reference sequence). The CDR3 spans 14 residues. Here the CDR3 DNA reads TGTGCCTGGAATGTTGGGGCCCGAAATTCACCCCTCCACTTT. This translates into CAWNVGARNSPLHF.